This TCR beta chain was recorded in a study of shared clonotypes between healthy human individuals. Study details: There were three CD4 naive, three CD4 memory, two CD8 naive and one CD8 memory plates per donor.

The genomic DNA of each subset was split evenly across several immunoSEQ plates. Some clones are missing from TCRdb's copy, which holds only in-frame ones; the method was immunoSEQ multiplex PCR. Altogether approximately 2,000,000 clones are present, 80% to 95% being singletons, with the ten largest covering approximately 1.6%. A remark on this clone: No antigen is known for it.

Study findings and constraints: Sampling used blood alone; tissue repertoires probably differ.

CD45RO negativity and positive selection for CCR7 defined naive CD8 cells, a population that excluded terminally differentiated effector memory CD45RA+ cells. What was sequenced was naive CD8+ T cells from PBMCs. The TCR sequence derives from a man between 18 and 35 years old in good health. Some clones in this sample may be carry-over from other donors' samples.

CDR3: CASSLDRQGPFEKLFF. In DNA, the CDR3 is TGTGCCAGCAGCTTAGATCGGCAGGGGCCGTTCGAAAAACTGTTTTTT. J is TRBJ1-4 and V is TRBV11-2; weak D call: TRBD1 (6 bases). V shed 0 bases and J shed 8 bases, with 16 bases lying between them. The CDR3 length is 16 residues. In germline, CDR1 is SGHAT, CDR2 FQNNGV.